This T cell receptor (beta chain) was found in a study of cytomegalovirus exposure and HLA in healthy donors (dated by TCRdb to about 2017). At the level of the whole study: An earlier analysis of a few hundred of the donors reported 250 to 350 Gb of sequence data and 95 million to 140 million unique TCR beta sequences obtained from about 179 million T cells. An early release covering roughly 640 HLA-typed donors comprised about 300 gigabases of sequencing data and approximately 85 million unique TCR sequences. Of the 350 to 400 genotyped donors, approximately 82% fell in the genetic ancestry cluster associated with self-reported Caucasian donors. The study aimed to test whether cataloging public T cell receptors could reveal signatures of past pathogen exposure. The T cell repertoires of 550 to 850 subjects were profiled by immunosequencing and related to cytomegalovirus serostatus. Along with the roughly 700-subject first cohort, a separate validation cohort of over a hundred different subjects was used. To predict cytomegalovirus infection status, the study brought together high-throughput TCR immunosequencing, statistical association of individual TCRs with disease status, and machine learning. In a later analysis, previously published TCR beta repertoires from 666 donors were re-analyzed and high-resolution HLA genotyping was added so that TCR occurrence patterns could be studied. Rather than drawing on any new phenotypic data, the later analysis identified candidate immune exposures from TCR beta sequences and the way those sequences occurred across donors. To decide whether each TCR beta V gene segment behaved as functional or pseudogenic, an earlier analysis of some 600 of the donors relied on high-throughput TCR beta sequencing. Donor age, sex, ethnicity and CMV serostatus were collected together with the repertoire data. Genome-wide SNP genotypes for about 55% of the roughly 670 donors were used in a later genetic analysis, which treated that subset as a discovery cohort. All discovery cohort repertoires had been generated on a single sequencing platform. Class I and class II HLA loci were covered by the typing at four-digit resolution. Typing coverage varied by locus: roughly 620-640 donors for A, B, C, DRB1 and DQB1; more than 500 for DQA1; about 590 for DPA1; roughly 470 for DPB1. Because of strong linkage in the cohort, roughly five DR-DQ haplotypes were treated as single units for association and clustering. Among a few hundred genotyped donors of the cohort, an average of approximately 230,000 unique TCR beta nucleotide sequences were sequenced per donor, roughly 18% of them non-productive. Broad study findings and their caveats: The cohort was sequenced for TCR beta chains only, and without alpha or paired-chain data the features that could be detected were limited. It was suggested by the authors that the approach could potentially be generalized to other disease states and immunological phenotypes. A later genetic analysis reported fewer N-insertions in productive TCRs among donors in an Asian-associated ancestry cluster than the approximately 700-donor mean. When HLA alleles, especially DR and DQ, strongly co-occurred, TCR associations were difficult to assign to individual alleles. A later analysis reported that several top co-occurrence clusters appeared linked to parvovirus B19, influenza, CMV and Epstein-Barr virus. In an earlier analysis of approximately 590 of the donors, most TCR beta V segments appeared in productive rearrangements about 87% or about 30% of the time, broadly matching IMGT annotations. In vitro tests confirmed that a few of the cytomegalovirus-associated TCR beta chains recognize cytomegalovirus antigens. Roughly uniform sequencing depth across donors was assumed in presence/absence analyses, although this assumption may not hold. Most CMV-associated TCR beta chains appeared to be HLA-restricted in a later analysis, and the HLA associations seemed to be driven largely by CMV exposure. At a false discovery rate of 0.05, a later analysis linked 15,000 to 20,000 TCR beta sequences to specific HLA alleles. In a later genetic analysis, a missense DCLRE1C variant was associated with V-gene and J-gene trimming of TCR beta chains, and the association was replicated in an independent cohort. Most TCR sequences were seen in very few donors, while some public TCRs were found in many individuals. A group of highly shared sequence variants was considered likely to be a technical artifact of the sequencing pipeline. Correlated functional status among segregating V segments might be attributable to linkage disequilibrium, but an unknown experimental factor could not be ruled out. In the study, approximately 160 TCR beta chains were listed as associated with cytomegalovirus. Because the 87-base-pair reads could not distinguish some IMGT-functional V segments, including TRBV6-2 and TRBV6-3, those segments were excluded. Because counts were too low, around 17 rarely observed V segments, including chromosome 9 orphons, were left out of the earlier analysis of 500 to 750 of the donors. The classifier was reported to diagnose cytomegalovirus status with high specificity and sensitivity in both the original and validation cohorts. According to a later analysis, TCR association rates differed among HLA loci, with DRB1 alleles showing the most associated TCRs and HLA-C alleles showing the fewest. Immune exposure information for the cohort was limited to CMV serostatus. A further reported finding was that TCR beta sequences accurately predicted the HLA-A and HLA-B alleles for most subjects in the first cohort. In a later analysis, HLA-associated TCR beta chains were found to be more clonally expanded and to have lower generation probabilities than equally common non-associated chains. Because HLA typing was unavailable for some donors at each locus, only the typed subset was used in association tests.

Concerning this clone itself: What this receptor recognizes is not known. The record has no base qualities; no much larger clone is one base away.

The method behind the library was the immunoSEQ multiplex PCR assay. The multiplex PCR relied on a mix of 60 forward primers for TCR Vbeta segments and 13 reverse primers for TCR Jbeta segments. The CDR3 region of rearranged TCR beta genes was amplified from genomic DNA by a multiplex PCR assay. Amplified TCR beta libraries were sequenced as 87-base-pair reads on the Illumina HiSeq System. The paper's data handling went like this. A later analysis tallied 75 million to 85 million unique TCR beta chains across the roughly 610 repertoires, and around 10 million of those chains were shared by two or more donors. Raw reads were error-corrected and collapsed into unique sequences with a nearest-neighbor algorithm that merged closely related sequences to remove PCR and sequencing errors. CDR3 sequences were aligned to IMGT reference sequences to assign V, D and J gene segments. Each retained sequence needed at least a six-nucleotide match to both a V gene segment and a J gene segment. Rearrangements were called productive when the CDR3 lacked stop codons and stayed in frame with V and J; all others were non-productive. Following IMGT convention, CDR3 was defined as the stretch from the second conserved V-encoded cysteine to the conserved J-encoded phenylalanine. The earlier analysis of about 590 of the donors excluded sequences that lacked an unambiguous match to a single V gene segment. In an earlier analysis of approximately 610 of the donors, V segments were called functional above 56.7% productive rearrangements and were called segregating when the between-donor standard deviation exceeded 5%. A statistical classification framework was built for diagnosing cytomegalovirus status from the catalog of TCR beta chain sequences. In a later analysis, TCR nucleotide sequences were compared against IMGT/GENE-DB human TR gene sequences so that V and J genes could be assigned. In a later analysis, CDR3 sequences and most-parsimonious VDJ recombination scenarios were assigned using the TCRdist pipeline. In a later analysis, each TCR beta chain was defined by its CDR3 amino acid sequence together with its V-gene family, and reads lacking a unique V-gene family were excluded. As a way to deal with suspected cross-contamination and a sequencing artifact, a later analysis dropped 500 to 700 nucleotide sequences that were highly shared and had low generation probability. In a later analysis, a clonal expansion index for each public chain was calculated from normalized within-repertoire ranks of inferred template counts. A later analysis computed generation probabilities with a VDJ recombination model fitted to out-of-frame rearrangements, and checked the results against IGoR. A later analysis scored TCR-TCR, TCR-HLA and TCR-CMV co-occurrence with hypergeometric tests, applying a repertoire-size bias correction to TCR pairs. False discovery rates were estimated in a later analysis by permuting HLA or CMV assignments 20 times. In a later analysis, co-occurring TCRs were grouped with DBSCAN, and TCRdist sequence similarity was added when clustering was performed within HLA-allele-positive subsets. For co-occurrence clustering, repertoires with fewer than 30,000 or more than 120,000 public chains were excluded, along with five repertoires with anomalous nucleotide sharing. What TCRdb holds here is the immuneACCESS table cut down to in-frame rearrangements. Part of the clones is not present; checked against another copy, under half of the missing clones reflect an unresolved V gene, and the others are unexplained. From that table come the V and J calls and clone size; the DNA was used to work out D and trimming. The sample profile shows 90,000 to 120,000 clones; about 72% of them were found once. The top ten constitute approximately 2.2% of the sample.

The cohort consisted of approximately 670 healthy bone marrow donors. Cohort members were all nominally healthy when sampled, although unrecorded immune exposures were likely present. The donor tested CMV seronegative and was one of the 352 seronegative cohort members. A peripheral blood sample was provided by each donor, and peripheral blood mononuclear cells were used for TCR beta sequencing. Genomic DNA extraction from the blood cell samples was performed with the Qiagen DNeasy Blood Extraction Kit. Trimming takes 5 bases off V and 3 bases off J; junction bases not matched to a gene: 6. The CDR3 covers 14 residues, taking in both the cysteine and the phenylalanine. The entry retains the CDR3 DNA only, 42 bases that are in frame from base 1. Reading the germline V gene gives CDR1 SGHRS and CDR2 YFSETQ.

Sequenced: PBMCs. The V and J segments used are TRBV5-1 and TRBJ1-1; 8 bases in the junction line up with TRBD1. The origin of this receptor is a man younger than 35 in good health and CMV-seronegative. The DNA sequence is TGCGCCAGCAGTTACTCGACAGGGGACACTGAAGCTTTCTTT. This encodes CASSYSTGDTEAFF. Where the CDR3 stops, the reference TRBV5-1 and TRBJ1-1 genes take over; the full variable domain is KAGVTQTPRYLIKTRGQQVTLSCSPISGHRSVSWYQQTPGQGLQFLFEYFSETQRNKGNFPGRFSGRQFSNSRSEMNVSTLELGDSALYLCASSYSTGDTEAFFGQGTRLTVV.